One and the same sample provided the 10 T cell receptor beta chains below, sequenced in a study of T cells in Graves' hyperthyroidism and ophthalmopathy. Amplification yielded TCR beta CDR3 regions, with RNA transcripts as the source. TCR CDR3 underwent first-round RT-PCR with the HTBI primer set. TCRdb independently ran MiXCR on the multiplex PCR reads; one entry per CDR3 protein. This sample has more than 500,000 distinct CDR3 sequences; roughly 45% occur once, and the top ten carry about 40%. The sequenced sample was peripheral blood or thyroid tissue (not recorded which). Every receptor here comes from an adult woman with Graves' disease, either hyperthyroidism or ophthalmopathy (not recorded which).

In this sample, this clonotype turned up a few times. The V and J genes are TRBV29-1 and TRBJ1-2; no clear D gene. The CDR3 is 11 residues long. CDR1 is SQVTM, CDR2 ANQGSEA, per germline. V was shortened by 4 bases and J by 6 bases, with 9 bases between the two germline ends. The CDR3 DNA reads as TGCAGCGTTGCTGATGGCGATGGCTACACCTTC. As protein: CSVADGDGYTF.

The chain employs TRBV29-1 and TRBJ1-3; weak D call: TRBD1 (5 bases). The CDR3 contains 16 residues. Germline V gene sequence: CDR1 SQVTM, CDR2 ANQGSEA. The DNA for the CDR3 is TGCGGCGGCTTGGGGGTCCGACCGACCTCTGGAAACACCATATATTTT. Its protein product is CGGLGVRPTSGNTIYF.

The gene calls are TRBV7-6 and TRBJ2-6; the D is unclear. Germline assignment: CDR1 SGHVS and CDR2 FNYEAQ. This CDR3 contains 17 residues. V gave up 1 base and J gave up 0 bases, with 10 bases separating them. The CDR3 nucleotides read TGTGCCAGCAGCTTAGAGGCAGGAAGCTCTGGGGCCAACGTCCTGACTTTC. Its translation: CASSLEAGSSGANVLTF.

This chain uses TRBV20-1 with TRBJ1-2; TRBD1 is a possible D gene (5 bases). Trimming left V 0 bases short and J 8 bases short, with 16 bases between. The CDR3 length is 14 residues. Germline CDR1 and CDR2: DFQATT and SNEGSKA (reference sequence). The CDR3 DNA is TGCAGTGCTAGAGATCCCCGGACGGGGGGAGGCTACACCTTC. The encoded protein is CSARDPRTGGGYTF.

This clonotype was seen a handful of times. This sequence joins TRBV10-2 and TRBJ2-5, with D possibly TRBD2 on 6 matching bases. The CDR3 is 13 residues long. CDR1 is WSHSY and CDR2 is SAAADI in the germline V gene. V shed 7 bases and J shed 1 base, with 10 bases lying between them. For the CDR3, the DNA is TGCGCCAGCATGGTTAGCGGCCAAGAGACCCAGTACTTC. Translating gives CASMVSGQETQYF.

V gene TRBV19 combines with J gene TRBJ2-7; weak D call: TRBD2 (6 bases). The V gene lost 3 bases and the J gene lost 0 bases, with 9 bases spanning the gap. The CDR3 runs to 14 residues. Germline V gene lookup returns CDR1 LNHDA and CDR2 SQIVND (reference sequence). CDR3: CASSMGLGSYEQYF. The CDR3 coding sequence is TGTGCCAGTAGTATGGGACTCGGCTCCTACGAGCAGTACTTC.

This rearrangement joins TRBV20-1 to TRBJ2-7; TRBD2 aligns across 9 bases. J was trimmed by 2 bases and V by 6 bases; bases with no gene match: 8. The CDR3 is 14 residues long. From germline, CDR1 is DFQATT and CDR2 SNEGSKA (reference sequence). The CDR3: CSADLIAGAYEQYF. CDR3 coding DNA: TGCAGTGCCGACCTGATAGCGGGAGCCTACGAGCAGTACTTC.

This clonotype showed up just a few times. The V and J genes are TRBV20-1 and TRBJ1-2; 7 positions agree with TRBD1. The CDR3 contains 14 residues. Germline lookup yields CDR1 DFQATT and CDR2 SNEGSKA (reference sequence). V shed 5 bases, J shed 4 bases, and the junction held 10 bases outside the gene matches. The CDR3 reads CSAEERGLGYGYTF. CDR3 in DNA: TGCAGTGCTGAAGAAAGGGGGCTCGGCTATGGCTACACCTTC.

On this clonotype: At one boundary the junction diverges from the germline segment, which might be a read error. The DNA for the CDR3 is TGTGCCTGGAGGGGGTTACCGGGGCGTAACTCTGGAAACACCATACATTTT. Protein: CAWRGLPGRNSGNTIHF. J is TRBJ1-3 and V is TRBV7-8; D may be TRBD1 (6 bases). The length of the CDR3 is 17 residues. Looked up from germline, CDR1 is SGHVS and CDR2 is FQNEAQ.

In regard to this clonotype: Possible read error: a much larger clone is one base away. The chain couples TRBV6-1 to TRBJ1-5, with D possibly being TRBD1 (5 bases). V was shortened by 10 bases and J by 4 bases, with 23 bases between the two germline ends. CDR3 length equals 16 residues. Germline loops: CDR1 MNHNS, CDR2 SASEGT. The CDR3 coding sequence is TGTGCCATCAGGCCCTTTTCCGGGACGTCGAATCAGCCCCAGCATTTT. This translates into CAIRPFSGTSNQPQHF.